This TCR beta chain was identified during a study of neurological immune-mediated disorders. cDNA synthesis was performed by 5'RACE with 10-nucleotide random UMIs. The output of every sequencing run, over 180 million TCR-beta sequences, came from 15-18 subjects. One entry per CDR3 protein results from TCRdb running MiXCR on the 5' RACE reads. Among tens of thousands of distinct CDR3 sequences listed, approximately 10% were seen once. The CDR3 runs to 13 residues. Germline V gene sequence: CDR1 MNHEY, CDR2 SVGAGI. General study points: None of the CDR3 amino acid sequences in expanded clones turned up in more than one subject, which points to private repertoires in all groups. HTLV-1-associated myelopathy ranked highest for TCR clonal expansion and multiple sclerosis lowest, beneath healthy controls.

This clonotype has a single count. The antigen remains undetermined. Its ends do not fully match the called genes, so a read error is possible. The receptor was derived from a man in his fifties in good health. This chain joins TRBV6-5 and TRBJ1-5; D gene ambiguous. Sequenced material: PBMCs. CDR3 nucleotide sequence: TGTGCCAGTCGGACCACTTCGGGTCAGCCCCAGAATTTT. Amino acid sequence: CASRTTSGQPQNF.